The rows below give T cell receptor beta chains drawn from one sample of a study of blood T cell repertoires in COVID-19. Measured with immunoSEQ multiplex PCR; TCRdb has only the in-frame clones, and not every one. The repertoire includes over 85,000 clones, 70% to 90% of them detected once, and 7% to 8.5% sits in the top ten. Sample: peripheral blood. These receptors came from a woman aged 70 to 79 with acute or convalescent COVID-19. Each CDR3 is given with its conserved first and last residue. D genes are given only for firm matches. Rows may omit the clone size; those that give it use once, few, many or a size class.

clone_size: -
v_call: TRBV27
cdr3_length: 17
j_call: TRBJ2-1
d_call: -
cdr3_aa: CASSLRGRGALYNEQFF
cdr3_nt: TGTGCCAGCAGCCTAAGGGGGCGGGGGGCCCTCTACAATGAGCAGTTCTTC

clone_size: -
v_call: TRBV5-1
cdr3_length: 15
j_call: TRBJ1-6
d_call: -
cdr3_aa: CASSLAGTNNSPLHF
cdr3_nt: TGCGCCAGCAGCTTGGCGGGGACAAATAATTCACCCCTCCACTTT

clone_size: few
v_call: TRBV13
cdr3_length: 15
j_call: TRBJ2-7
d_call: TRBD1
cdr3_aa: CASSQQGVRIGEQYF
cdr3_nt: TGTGCCAGCAGCCAACAGGGGGTGCGAATCGGCGAGCAGTACTTC

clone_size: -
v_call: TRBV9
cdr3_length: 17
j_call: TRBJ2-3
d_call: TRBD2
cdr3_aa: CASSVSWTSGRTDTQYF
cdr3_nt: TGTGCCAGCAGCGTAAGTTGGACTAGCGGGAGAACAGATACGCAGTATTTT

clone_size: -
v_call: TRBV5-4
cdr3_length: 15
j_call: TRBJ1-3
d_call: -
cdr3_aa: CASSLPGGSGNTIYF
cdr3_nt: TGTGCCAGCAGCCTACCCGGGGGCTCTGGAAACACCATATATTTT

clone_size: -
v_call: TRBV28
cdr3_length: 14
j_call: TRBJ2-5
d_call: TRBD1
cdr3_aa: CASTRNRGLGTQYF
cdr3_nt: TGTGCCAGCACCAGGAATAGGGGGCTTGGGACCCAGTACTTC

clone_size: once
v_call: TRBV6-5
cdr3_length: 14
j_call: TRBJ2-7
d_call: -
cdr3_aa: CASTPGSRSYEQYF
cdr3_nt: TGTGCCAGCACCCCGGGTAGTCGGTCCTACGAGCAGTACTTC

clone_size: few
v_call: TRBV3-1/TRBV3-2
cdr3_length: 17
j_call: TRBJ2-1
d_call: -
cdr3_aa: CASSQDGGVSSYNEQFF
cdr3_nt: TGTGCCAGCAGCCAAGACGGGGGAGTGAGCTCCTACAATGAGCAGTTCTTC

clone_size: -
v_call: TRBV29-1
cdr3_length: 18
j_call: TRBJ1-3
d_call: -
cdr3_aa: CSVEDLGRTDLSGNTIYF
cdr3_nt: TGCAGCGTTGAAGATTTAGGGCGGACAGACCTCTCTGGAAACACCATATATTTT

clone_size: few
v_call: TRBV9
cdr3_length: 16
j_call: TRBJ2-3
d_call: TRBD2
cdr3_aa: CASSVDSGTRTDTQYF
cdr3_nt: TGTGCCAGCAGCGTTGATAGCGGGACCCGCACAGATACGCAGTATTTT

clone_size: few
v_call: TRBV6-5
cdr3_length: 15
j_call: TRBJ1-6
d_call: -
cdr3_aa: CASTVRFGGGSPLHF
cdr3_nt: TGTGCCAGCACCGTCAGGTTTGGGGGAGGGTCACCCCTCCACTTT

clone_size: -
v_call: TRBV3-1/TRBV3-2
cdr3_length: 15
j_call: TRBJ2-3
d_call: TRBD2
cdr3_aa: CASSQVAGGADTQYF
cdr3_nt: TGTGCCAGCAGCCAAGTCGCGGGGGGGGCGGATACGCAGTATTTT

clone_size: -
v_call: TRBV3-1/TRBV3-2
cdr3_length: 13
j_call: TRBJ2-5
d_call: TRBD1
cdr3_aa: CASSQGDRVFLDF
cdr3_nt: TGTGCCAGCAGCCAGGGGGACAGGGTTTTTTTGGACTTC

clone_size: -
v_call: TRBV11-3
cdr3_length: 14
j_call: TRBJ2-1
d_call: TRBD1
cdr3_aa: CASSWDRVRNEQFF
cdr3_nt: TGTGCCAGCAGCTGGGACAGGGTGAGGAATGAGCAGTTCTTC

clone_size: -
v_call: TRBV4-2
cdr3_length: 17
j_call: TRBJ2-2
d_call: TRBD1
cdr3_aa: CASSQEGTGVGTGELFF
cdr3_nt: TGTGCCAGCAGCCAAGAGGGGACAGGGGTCGGTACCGGGGAGCTGTTTTTT

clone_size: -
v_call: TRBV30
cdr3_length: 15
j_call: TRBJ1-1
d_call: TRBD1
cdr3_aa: CAWFQEGQGGSEAFF
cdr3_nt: TGTGCCTGGTTTCAAGAAGGACAGGGAGGATCCGAAGCTTTCTTT

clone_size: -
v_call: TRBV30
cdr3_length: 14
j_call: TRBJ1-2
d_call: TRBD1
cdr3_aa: CAWSPRQGAWGYTF
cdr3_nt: TGTGCCTGGAGTCCCCGACAGGGGGCGTGGGGCTACACCTTC

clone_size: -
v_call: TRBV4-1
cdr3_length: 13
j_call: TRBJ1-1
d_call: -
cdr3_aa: CASSQVAGLEAFF
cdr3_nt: TGCGCCAGCAGCCAAGTGGCGGGTCTTGAGGCTTTCTTT

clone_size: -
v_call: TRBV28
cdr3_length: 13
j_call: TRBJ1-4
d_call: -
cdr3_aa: CASRQIQNEKLFF
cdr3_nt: TGTGCCAGCAGGCAGATCCAAAATGAAAAACTGTTTTTT

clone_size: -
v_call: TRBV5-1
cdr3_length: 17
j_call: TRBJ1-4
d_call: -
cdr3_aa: CASSLMVPGRGNEKLFF
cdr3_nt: TGCGCCAGCAGCTTGATGGTTCCTGGGAGAGGTAATGAAAAACTGTTTTTT

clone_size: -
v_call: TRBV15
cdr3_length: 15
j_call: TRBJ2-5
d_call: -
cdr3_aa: CATSTEGLLQETQYF
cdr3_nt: TGTGCCACCAGCACCGAGGGACTCCTACAAGAGACCCAGTACTTC

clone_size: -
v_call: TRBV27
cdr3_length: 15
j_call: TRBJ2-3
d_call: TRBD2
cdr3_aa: CASSYTGGGADTQYF
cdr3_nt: TGTGCCAGCAGTTATACGGGAGGTGGGGCAGATACGCAGTATTTT

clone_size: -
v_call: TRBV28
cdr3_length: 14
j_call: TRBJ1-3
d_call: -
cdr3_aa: CASGGPYAGNTIYF
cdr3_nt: TGTGCCAGCGGAGGGCCCTACGCCGGAAACACCATATATTTT

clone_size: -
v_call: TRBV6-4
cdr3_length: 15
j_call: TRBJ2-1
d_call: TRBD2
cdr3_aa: CASSVLAGASNEQFF
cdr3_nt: TGTGCCAGCAGTGTGTTAGCGGGAGCTAGCAATGAGCAGTTCTTC

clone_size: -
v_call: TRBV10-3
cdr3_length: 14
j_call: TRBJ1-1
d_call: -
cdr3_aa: CAIDSPGSNTEAFF
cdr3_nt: TGTGCCATTGACAGCCCCGGTTCGAACACTGAAGCTTTCTTT

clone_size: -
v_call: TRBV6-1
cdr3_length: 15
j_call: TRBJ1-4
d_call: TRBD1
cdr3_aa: CASSEAGDRSEKLFF
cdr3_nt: TGTGCCAGCAGTGAAGCGGGGGACAGAAGTGAAAAACTGTTTTTT

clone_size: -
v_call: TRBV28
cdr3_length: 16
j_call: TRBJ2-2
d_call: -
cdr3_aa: CASSPRRLANTGELFF
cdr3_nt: TGTGCCAGCAGCCCCCGGAGGCTCGCGAACACCGGGGAGCTGTTTTTT

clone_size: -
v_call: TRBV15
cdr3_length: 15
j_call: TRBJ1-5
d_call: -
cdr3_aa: CATSFDTLSNQPQHF
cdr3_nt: TGTGCCACCAGCTTCGACACCCTTAGCAATCAGCCCCAGCATTTT

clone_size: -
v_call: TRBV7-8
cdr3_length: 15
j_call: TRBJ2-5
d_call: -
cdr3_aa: CASSLGTKKEETQYF
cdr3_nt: TGTGCCAGCAGCTTAGGGACTAAGAAAGAAGAGACCCAGTACTTC

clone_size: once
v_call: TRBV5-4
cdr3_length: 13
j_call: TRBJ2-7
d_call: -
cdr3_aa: CASSRRGAYEQYF
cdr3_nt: TGTGCCAGCAGCAGAAGGGGTGCTTACGAGCAGTACTTC

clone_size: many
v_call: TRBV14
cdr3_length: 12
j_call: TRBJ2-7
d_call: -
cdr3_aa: CASSPANYEQYF
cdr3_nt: TGTGCCAGCAGCCCCGCGAATTACGAGCAGTACTTC

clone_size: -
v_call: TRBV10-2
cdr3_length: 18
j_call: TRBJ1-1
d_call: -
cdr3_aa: CASKRSKLGGRYDTEAFF
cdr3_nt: TGCGCCAGCAAAAGAAGTAAGCTGGGAGGTCGTTATGACACTGAAGCTTTCTTT

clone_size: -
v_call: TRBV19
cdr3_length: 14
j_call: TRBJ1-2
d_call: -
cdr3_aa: CASSIVTGIYGYTF
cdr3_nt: TGTGCCAGTAGTATAGTGACAGGAATCTATGGCTACACCTTC

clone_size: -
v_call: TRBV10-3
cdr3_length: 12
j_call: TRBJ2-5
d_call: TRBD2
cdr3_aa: CAVGGGHETQYF
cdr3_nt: TGTGCCGTCGGCGGGGGTCATGAGACCCAGTACTTC

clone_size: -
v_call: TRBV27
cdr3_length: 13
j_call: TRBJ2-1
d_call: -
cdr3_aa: CASGQGVHNEQFF
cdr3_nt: TGTGCCAGCGGTCAAGGGGTTCACAATGAGCAGTTCTTC

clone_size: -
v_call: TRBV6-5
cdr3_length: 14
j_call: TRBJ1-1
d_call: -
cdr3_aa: CASSLRLDRTEAFF
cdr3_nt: TGTGCCAGCAGTCTCCGACTGGACAGAACTGAAGCTTTCTTT

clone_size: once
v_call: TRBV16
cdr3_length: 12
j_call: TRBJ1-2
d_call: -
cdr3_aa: CASSPQGNGYTF
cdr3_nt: TGTGCCAGCAGCCCGCAGGGGAATGGCTACACCTTC

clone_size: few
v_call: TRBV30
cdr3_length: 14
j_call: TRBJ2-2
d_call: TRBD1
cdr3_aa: CAWSLGQGFRELFF
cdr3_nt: TGTGCCTGGAGTCTCGGACAGGGGTTCCGGGAGCTGTTTTTT

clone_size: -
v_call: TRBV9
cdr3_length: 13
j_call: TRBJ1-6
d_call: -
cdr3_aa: CASSGQGNSPLHF
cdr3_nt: TGTGCCAGCAGCGGCCAGGGGAATTCACCCCTCCACTTT

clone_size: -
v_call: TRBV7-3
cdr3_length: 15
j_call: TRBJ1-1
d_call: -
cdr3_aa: CASSQRGGRFTEAFF
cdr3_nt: TGTGCCAGCAGCCAAAGGGGGGGCCGGTTCACTGAAGCTTTCTTT

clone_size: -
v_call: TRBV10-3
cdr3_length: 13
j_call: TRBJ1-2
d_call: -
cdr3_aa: CAISESGSYGYTF
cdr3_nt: TGTGCCATCAGTGAGTCGGGCAGCTATGGCTACACCTTC

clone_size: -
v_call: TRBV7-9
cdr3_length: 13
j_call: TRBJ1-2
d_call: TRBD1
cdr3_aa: CASSYGQDYGYTF
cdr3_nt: TGTGCCAGCAGTTACGGACAGGACTATGGCTACACCTTC